The entry that follows covers one TCR beta chain sequence. The data belong to a study of OX40 agonist ivuxolimab in advanced cancers. Study details: Partial responses were recorded for three patients, including one with hepatocellular carcinoma and two with cutaneous melanoma.

The CDR3 runs 12 residues. Germline loops: CDR1 SGHAT, CDR2 FQNNGV. Trimming cost V 2 bases and J 3 bases, with 4 bases left between them. Generated by immunoSEQ multiplex PCR, the TCRdb table keeps only in-frame clones and is missing some. The profile shows some 68,000 clones, around 87% of them singletons. Specimen: CD4+ or CD8+ T cells sorted from blood, collected in a trial of the OX40 agonist ivuxolimab. This rearrangement joins TRBV11-2 to TRBJ2-5; D unclear. The sequence was collected from an adult with an advanced solid tumor such as melanoma, head and neck, liver or kidney cancer. The CDR3 here is CASSLREETQYF. The CDR3 DNA reads as TGTGCCAGCAGCTTAAGGGAAGAGACCCAGTACTTC.